This T cell receptor (beta chain) was documented in a study of shared clonotypes between healthy human individuals. Regarding the study as a whole: Larger estimated richness was generally recorded for naive subsets relative to memory subsets.

Germline V gene sequence: CDR1 SNHLY, CDR2 FYNNEI. Unmatched junction bases numbered 21, after V lost 8 bases and J lost 7 bases. The CDR3 spans 19 residues. Assay execution took place at the deep level. The table came from immunoSEQ multiplex PCR; TCRdb's copy has only in-frame clones and leaves some out. The top ten hold around 0.33% of the sample, which has roughly 1.4 million clones, approximately 98.5% seen once. About this clone: The antigen is not known.

From CD4+ cells came CD45RA+ naive and CD45RA-negative memory subsets. The V gene is TRBV2, the J gene TRBJ2-1; 12 bases align to TRBD2. The sequence derives from a man in his thirties or forties in good health. Input material: naive CD4+ T cells sorted from blood. Subset here: CD45RA+ positively selected. CDR3 nucleotide sequence: TGTGCCAGCGGGACCAGCAGATCTCGACTAGCGGGAGTTGCTAATGAGCAGTTCTTC. It is translated as CASGTSRSRLAGVANEQFF.